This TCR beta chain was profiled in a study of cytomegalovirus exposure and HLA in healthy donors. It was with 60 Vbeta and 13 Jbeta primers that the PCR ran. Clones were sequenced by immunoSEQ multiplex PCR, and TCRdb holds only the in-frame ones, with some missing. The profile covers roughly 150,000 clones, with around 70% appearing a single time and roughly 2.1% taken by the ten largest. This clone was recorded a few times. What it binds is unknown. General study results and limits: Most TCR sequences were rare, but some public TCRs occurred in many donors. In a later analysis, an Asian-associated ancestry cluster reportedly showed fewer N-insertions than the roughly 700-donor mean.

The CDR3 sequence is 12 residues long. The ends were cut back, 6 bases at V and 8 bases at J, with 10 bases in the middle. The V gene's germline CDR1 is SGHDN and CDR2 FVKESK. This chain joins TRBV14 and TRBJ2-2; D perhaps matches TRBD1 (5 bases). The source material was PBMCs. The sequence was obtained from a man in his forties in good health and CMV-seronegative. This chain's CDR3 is CASRRRQGELFF. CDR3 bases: TGTGCCAGCAGGCGGAGACAGGGGGAGCTGTTTTTT.